The rows below give T cell receptor beta chains drawn from one sample of a study of cytomegalovirus exposure and HLA in healthy donors. Sequencing was performed with immunoSEQ multiplex PCR; in TCRdb, only in-frame clones are kept and a portion is missing. The sample gives 150,000 or so clones, 70% to 90% of which show up once; 2% to 2.5% is in the top ten. The sample consisted of PBMCs. These receptors originate from a man under 40 in good health and CMV-seropositive. CDR3s include the opening cysteine and the closing phenylalanine or tryptophan. The D gene is left open where the match is weak. Clone size is shown for a subset of rows, as once, few, many or a class of expanded clone.

D,J,V,size,DNA,CDR3
NA,TRBJ2-1,TRBV7-2,NA,TGTGCCAGCAGCTTAGGTCTAGTCTCCTACAATGAGCAGTTCTTC,CASSLGLVSYNEQFF
TRBD1,TRBJ1-5,TRBV19,NA,TGTGCCAGTAGTACGGACAGGGGGCGCAGTCAGCCCCAGCATTTT,CASSTDRGRSQPQHF
NA,TRBJ1-5,TRBV6-1,NA,TGTGCCAGCAGTCCTTTTGACAGTAGCAATCAGCCCCAGCATTTT,CASSPFDSSNQPQHF
NA,TRBJ1-6,TRBV19,NA,TGTGCCAGTAGTATTGGGGGGGTTGGTTCACCCCTCCACTTT,CASSIGGVGSPLHF
TRBD1,TRBJ1-5,TRBV19,NA,TGTGCCAGTAGTATATGGGGGACAGGGACAAATCAGCCCCAGCATTTT,CASSIWGTGTNQPQHF
TRBD1,TRBJ1-2,TRBV7-6,NA,TGTGCCAGCAGCTCCAGACAGGGCGTCAGTGGCTACACCTTC,CASSSRQGVSGYTF
TRBD2,TRBJ2-1,TRBV5-1,NA,TGCGCCAGCAGCTTGGTGCTAGCGGGCGAGTTCTCCTACAATGAGCAGTTCTTC,CASSLVLAGEFSYNEQFF
TRBD1,TRBJ1-5,TRBV6-1,NA,TGTGCCAGCAGTAACGACAGGGATAAAAATCAGCCCCAGCATTTT,CASSNDRDKNQPQHF
NA,TRBJ2-7,TRBV27,once,TGTGCCAGCAGCCCCTCCCAGTATGAGCAGTACTTC,CASSPSQYEQYF
NA,TRBJ2-7,TRBV6-6,NA,TGTGCCAGCAGTTACTGGCCTTCAAACTACGAGCAGTACTTC,CASSYWPSNYEQYF
NA,TRBJ2-1,TRBV10-1,NA,TGCGCCAGGGGACTCCCTAAGCAAGGCTTCTTC,CARGLPKQGFF
TRBD2,TRBJ2-3,TRBV6-5,once,TGTGCCAGCAGTTCCCCGGACGGGGGGGAGACAGATACGCAGTATTTT,CASSSPDGGETDTQYF
NA,TRBJ1-2,TRBV21-1,NA,TGTGCCAGCAGCAAAGCCCCAGGGGCTCTTCCCTATGGCTACACCTTC,CASSKAPGALPYGYTF
NA,TRBJ1-1,TRBV7-2,NA,TGTGCCAGCAGCCGCCTTGTGGGTGCAGGGAACACTGAAGCTTTCTTT,CASSRLVGAGNTEAFF
TRBD2,TRBJ2-5,TRBV7-9,NA,TGTGCCAGCAGATTTAGCGGGGGAGAAGAGACCCAGTACTTC,CASRFSGGEETQYF
NA,TRBJ2-3,TRBV5-1,NA,TGCGCCAGCAGCTTGGATCTACCTACAGATACGCAGTATTTT,CASSLDLPTDTQYF
TRBD1,TRBJ2-7,TRBV6-5,NA,TGTGCCAGCAGTAGGGTCCCGGACAGGCCCTACGAGCAGTACTTC,CASSRVPDRPYEQYF
TRBD2,TRBJ2-3,TRBV9,NA,TGTGCCAGCAGCGTTATAGCGGGGGGGGCAGATACGCAGTATTTT,CASSVIAGGADTQYF
NA,TRBJ2-1,TRBV7-9,once,TGTGCCAGCAGCTTAGTCACGGGGAATGAGCAGTTCTTC,CASSLVTGNEQFF
TRBD1,TRBJ1-4,TRBV5-1,NA,TGCGCCAGCAGCATTGGACAGGGAGATAATGAAAAACTGTTTTTT,CASSIGQGDNEKLFF
NA,TRBJ2-1,TRBV20-1,NA,TGCAGTGCCCGCCCCGGGTATGAGCAGTTCTTC,CSARPGYEQFF
NA,TRBJ1-2,TRBV2,medium-sized,TGTGCCAGCAGCGCCGAGACTTCTGGCTACACCTTC,CASSAETSGYTF
NA,TRBJ2-7,TRBV5-6,NA,TGTGCCAGCAGCATTGGACGCGGACAGTCATACTACGAGCAGTACTTC,CASSIGRGQSYYEQYF
NA,TRBJ2-5,TRBV9,NA,TGTGCCAGCAGCGTAGCCCCAGGCGAGACCCAGTACTTC,CASSVAPGETQYF
NA,TRBJ1-5,TRBV2,few,TGTGCCAGCAGTGAAACCGCGACCCAGCATTTT,CASSETATQHF
TRBD1,TRBJ2-7,TRBV4-1,NA,TGCGCCAGCAGCCCACAGGGGGCTTACGAGCAGTACTTC,CASSPQGAYEQYF
NA,TRBJ1-1,TRBV6-1,NA,TGTGCCAGCAGTGAAGCTAGGACAACGAACACTGAAGCTTTCTTT,CASSEARTTNTEAFF
NA,TRBJ1-2,TRBV4-3,NA,TGCGCCAGCAGCCGTAGTCCAGGGGCTAACTATGGCTACACCTTC,CASSRSPGANYGYTF
TRBD1,TRBJ2-7,TRBV5-4,NA,TGTGCCAGCAGCCGTGGACAGGGGGCTTTGGAGCAGTACTTC,CASSRGQGALEQYF
TRBD2,TRBJ2-4,TRBV4-3,NA,TGCGCCAGCAGCCAAGGAGCGGGGGACAAAAACATTCAGTACTTC,CASSQGAGDKNIQYF
TRBD1,TRBJ2-7,TRBV7-9,once,TGTGCCAGCAGCCGGACAGGCCGAAGAGGCGAGCAGTACTTC,CASSRTGRRGEQYF
TRBD1,TRBJ1-2,TRBV5-4,NA,TGTGCCAGCAGCTTGCTCACAGGGGACTATGGCTACACCTTC,CASSLLTGDYGYTF
TRBD1,TRBJ1-2,TRBV27,once,TGTGCCAGCAGTTCCTGGACAGGGACTAACTATGGCTACACCTTC,CASSSWTGTNYGYTF
TRBD1,TRBJ2-7,TRBV5-1,NA,TGCGCCAGCAGCTCACCGGGACAGGAGGACGAGCAGTACTTC,CASSSPGQEDEQYF
TRBD2,TRBJ2-1,TRBV23-1,NA,TGCGCCAGCAGTCAATCAACTAGCGGGGGGCTCAATGAGCAGTTCTTC,CASSQSTSGGLNEQFF
NA,TRBJ2-5,TRBV19,NA,TGTGCCAGTACCTATACAGGCCTTCAGGGAAGGGAGACCCAGTACTTC,CASTYTGLQGRETQYF
NA,TRBJ2-3,TRBV4-3,NA,TGCGCCAGCAGCATACAGGGCCCAGGTCCAGATACGCAGTATTTT,CASSIQGPGPDTQYF
TRBD2,TRBJ2-7,TRBV19,NA,TGTGCCAGTATCCAGGGGCGGGGGGCTCCTTTGGACGAGCAGTACTTC,CASIQGRGAPLDEQYF
NA,TRBJ1-1,TRBV7-9,NA,TGTGCCAGCCGGCCGGCCGAGGGGGAACGGTTTGGAACTGAAGCTTTCTTT,CASRPAEGERFGTEAFF
TRBD2,TRBJ2-3,TRBV9,NA,TGTGCCAGCAGCGCCATAGCGGGGGGGCAAGATACGCAGTATTTT,CASSAIAGGQDTQYF
NA,TRBJ1-2,TRBV19,once,TGTGCCAGTAGTAGTCCGGGACATAGTATGTATGGCTACACCTTC,CASSSPGHSMYGYTF
NA,TRBJ1-6,TRBV2,few,TGTGCCAGCAACGGAGGGGGGGATTCACCCCTCCACTTT,CASNGGGDSPLHF
TRBD1,TRBJ1-1,TRBV9,NA,TGTGCCAGCAGCTCCGGGACAGGGAGAACTGAAGCTTTCTTT,CASSSGTGRTEAFF
NA,TRBJ1-1,TRBV19,NA,TGTGCCAGTAGTGCCAGGACAGTAATGAACACTGAAGCTTTCTTT,CASSARTVMNTEAFF
NA,TRBJ1-5,TRBV6-5,NA,TGTGCCAGCAGCCTTGGGTGGGCCGTCAATCAGCCCCAGCATTTT,CASSLGWAVNQPQHF
TRBD1,TRBJ2-7,TRBV7-9,NA,TGTGCCAGCAGCCACAGGGGGTCCTACGAGCAGTACTTC,CASSHRGSYEQYF
NA,TRBJ1-1,TRBV4-3,few,TGCGCCAGCAGCCAAGTTTCGGGTTCGGCTGAAGCTTTCTTT,CASSQVSGSAEAFF
TRBD2,TRBJ2-7,TRBV11-2,NA,TGTGCCAGCAGCTTTAGCGGGGGGGGCTACGAGCAGTACTTC,CASSFSGGGYEQYF
TRBD1,TRBJ1-4,TRBV5-6,NA,TGTGCCAGCAGCTTGGAGGGGACAGGGATTGAAAAACTGTTTTTT,CASSLEGTGIEKLFF
TRBD1,TRBJ2-5,TRBV6-1,NA,TGTGCCAGCAGACCACCTGGGACAGGCGTGGAGACCCAGTACTTC,CASRPPGTGVETQYF
TRBD2,TRBJ2-1,TRBV5-4,once,TGTGCCAGCAGCTTCATAGCGGGGGAGGTAAATGAGCAGTTCTTC,CASSFIAGEVNEQFF
NA,TRBJ2-1,TRBV10-2,NA,TGCGCCAGCACGGACAGTCCATCCTACAATGAGCAGTTCTTC,CASTDSPSYNEQFF
NA,TRBJ1-5,TRBV7-3,NA,TGTGCCAGCAGCGCCGGGGATCTTCAGCCCCAGCATTTT,CASSAGDLQPQHF